This note documents a single T cell receptor (beta chain) sequence. The data stem from a study of blood T cell repertoires in COVID-19. Study summary: Acute-phase and convalescent COVID-19 samples originated in the United States, Italy and Spain.

Libraries were prepared by immunoSEQ multiplex PCR; TCRdb keeps only in-frame clonotypes and omits some of them. Of roughly 250,000 clones listed, approximately 83% are singletons. CDR1 and CDR2 from the germline V gene are KGHSH and LQKENI. Trimming removed 2 bases at V and 5 bases at J, with 16 bases between. The CDR3 consists of 15 residues. The age range of participants was about 18 to 100 years, with residence in under 25 US areas. Participants reported their clinical history, and cohort assignment relied on those reports. What was sequenced was PBMCs or T cells enriched from blood (not recorded which). The receptor comes from a middle-aged woman with acute COVID-19. The chain couples TRBV18 to TRBJ2-7; no firm D call. CDR3 DNA sequence: TGTGCCAGCTCACCAGTGGTCACCAGTGGCAACGAGCAGTACTTC. This encodes CASSPVVTSGNEQYF.